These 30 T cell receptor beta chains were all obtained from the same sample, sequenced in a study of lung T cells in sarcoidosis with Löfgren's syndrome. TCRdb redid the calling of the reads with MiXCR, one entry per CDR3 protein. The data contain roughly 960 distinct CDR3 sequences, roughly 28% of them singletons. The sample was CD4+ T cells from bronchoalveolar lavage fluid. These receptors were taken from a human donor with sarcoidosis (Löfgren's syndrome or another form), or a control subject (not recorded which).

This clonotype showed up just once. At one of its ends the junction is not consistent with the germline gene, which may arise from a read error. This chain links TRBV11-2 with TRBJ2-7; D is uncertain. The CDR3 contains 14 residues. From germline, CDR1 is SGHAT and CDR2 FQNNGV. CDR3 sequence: CASSLGGNSYEQYF. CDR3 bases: TGTGCCAGCAGCTTAGGTGGAAACTCCTATGAGCAGTACTTC.

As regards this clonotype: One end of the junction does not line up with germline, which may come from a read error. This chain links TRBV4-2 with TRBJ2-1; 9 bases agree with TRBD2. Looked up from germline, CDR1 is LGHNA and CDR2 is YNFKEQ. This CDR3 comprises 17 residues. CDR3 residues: CVSSQDPTSGAYNEQFF. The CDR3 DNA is TGTGTCAGCAGCCAAGACCCGACTAGCGGAGCCTACAATGAGCAGTTCTTT.

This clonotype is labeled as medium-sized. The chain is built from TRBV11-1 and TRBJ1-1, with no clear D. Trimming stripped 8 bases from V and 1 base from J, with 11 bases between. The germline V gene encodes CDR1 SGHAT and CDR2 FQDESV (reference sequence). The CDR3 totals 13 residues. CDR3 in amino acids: CASGRTENTEAFF. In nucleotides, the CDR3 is TGTGCCAGCGGGAGGACGGAGAACACTGAAGCTTTCTTT.

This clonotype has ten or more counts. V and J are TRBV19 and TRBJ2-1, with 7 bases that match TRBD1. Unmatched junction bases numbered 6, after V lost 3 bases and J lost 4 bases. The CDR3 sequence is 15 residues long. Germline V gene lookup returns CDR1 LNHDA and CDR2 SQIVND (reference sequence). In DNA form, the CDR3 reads TGTGCCAGTAGTATCACCGGGACAGCTTACAATGAGCAGTTCTTC. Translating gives CASSITGTAYNEQFF. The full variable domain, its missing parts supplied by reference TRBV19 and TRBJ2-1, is DGGITQSPKYLFRKEGQNVTLSCEQNLNHDAMYWYRQDPGQGLRLIYYSQIVNDFQKGDIAEGYSVSREKKESFPLTVTSAQKNPTAFYLCASSITGTAYNEQFFGPGTRLTVL.

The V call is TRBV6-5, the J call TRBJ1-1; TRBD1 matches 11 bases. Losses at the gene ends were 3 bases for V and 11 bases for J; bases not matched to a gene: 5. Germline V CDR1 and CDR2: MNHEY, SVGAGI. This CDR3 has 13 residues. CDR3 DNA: TGTGCCAGCAGTTATCGGACAGGGGGCTGGGCTTTCTTT. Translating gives CASSYRTGGWAFF.

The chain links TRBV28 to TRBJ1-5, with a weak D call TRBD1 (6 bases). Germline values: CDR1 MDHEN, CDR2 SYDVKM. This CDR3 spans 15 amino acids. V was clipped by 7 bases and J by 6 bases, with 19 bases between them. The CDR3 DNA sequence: TGTGCCAGCAACGTCAACGACAGGTCCAGTCAGCCCCAGCATTTT. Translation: CASNVNDRSSQPQHF.

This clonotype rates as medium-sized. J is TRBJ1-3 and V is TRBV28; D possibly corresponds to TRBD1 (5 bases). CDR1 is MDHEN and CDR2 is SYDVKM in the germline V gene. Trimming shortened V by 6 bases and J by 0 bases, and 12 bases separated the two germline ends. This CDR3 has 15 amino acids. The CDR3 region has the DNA TGTGCCAGCAGACCGCAGGGTTACTCTGGAAACACCATATATTTT. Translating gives CASRPQGYSGNTIYF. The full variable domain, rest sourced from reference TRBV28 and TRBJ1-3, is DVKVTQSSRYLVKRTGEKVFLECVQDMDHENMFWYRQDPGLGLRLIYFSYDVKMKEKGDIPEGYSVSREKKERFSLILESASTNQTSMYLCASRPQGYSGNTIYFGEGSWLTVV.

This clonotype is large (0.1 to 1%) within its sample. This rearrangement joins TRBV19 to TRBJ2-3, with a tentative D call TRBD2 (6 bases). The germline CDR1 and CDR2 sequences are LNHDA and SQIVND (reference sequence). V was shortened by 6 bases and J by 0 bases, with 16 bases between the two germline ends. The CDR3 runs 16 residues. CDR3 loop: CASRPLADGSTDTQYF. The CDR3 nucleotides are TGTGCCAGTAGGCCCTTAGCGGACGGCAGCACAGATACGCAGTATTTT.

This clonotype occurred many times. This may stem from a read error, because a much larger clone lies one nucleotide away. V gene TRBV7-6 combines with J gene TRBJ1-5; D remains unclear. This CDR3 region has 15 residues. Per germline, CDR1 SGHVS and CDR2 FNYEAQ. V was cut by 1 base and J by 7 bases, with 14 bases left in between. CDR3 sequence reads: CASSLGPNPGQPQHF. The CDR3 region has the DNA TGTGCCAGCAGCTTAGGCCCCAACCCCGGACAGCCCCAGCATTTT.

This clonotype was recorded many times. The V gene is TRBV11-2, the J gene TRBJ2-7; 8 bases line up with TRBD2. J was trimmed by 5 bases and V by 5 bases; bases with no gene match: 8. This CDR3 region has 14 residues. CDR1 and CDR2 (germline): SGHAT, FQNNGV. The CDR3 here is CASSPGSGGNEQYF. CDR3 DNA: TGTGCCAGCAGCCCCGGCTCGGGGGGGAACGAGCAGTACTTC.

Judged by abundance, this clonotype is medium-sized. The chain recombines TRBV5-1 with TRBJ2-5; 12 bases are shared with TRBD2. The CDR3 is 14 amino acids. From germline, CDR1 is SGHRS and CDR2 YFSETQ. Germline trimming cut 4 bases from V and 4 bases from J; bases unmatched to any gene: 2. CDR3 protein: CASSVGLAGETQYF. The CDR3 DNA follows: TGCGCCAGCAGCGTGGGACTAGCGGGAGAGACCCAGTACTTC.

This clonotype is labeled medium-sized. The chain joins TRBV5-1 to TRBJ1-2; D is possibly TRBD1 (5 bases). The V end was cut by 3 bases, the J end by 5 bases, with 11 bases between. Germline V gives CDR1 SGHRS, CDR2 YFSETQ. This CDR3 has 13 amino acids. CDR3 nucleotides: TGCGCCAGCAGCTCCGGGACGGATTATGGCTACACCTTC. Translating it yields CASSSGTDYGYTF.

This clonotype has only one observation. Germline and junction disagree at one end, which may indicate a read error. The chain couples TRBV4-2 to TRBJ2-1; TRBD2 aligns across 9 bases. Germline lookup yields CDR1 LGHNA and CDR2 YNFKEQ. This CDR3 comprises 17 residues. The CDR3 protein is CDSSQDPTSGAYNEQVF. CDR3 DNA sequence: TGTGACAGCAGCCAAGACCCGACTAGCGGAGCCTACAATGAGCAGGTCTTC.

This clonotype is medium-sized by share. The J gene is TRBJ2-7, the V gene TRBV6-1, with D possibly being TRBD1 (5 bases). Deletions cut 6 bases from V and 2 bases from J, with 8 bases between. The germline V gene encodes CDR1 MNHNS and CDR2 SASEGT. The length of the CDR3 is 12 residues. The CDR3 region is CASSPTAYEQYF. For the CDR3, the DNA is TGTGCCAGCAGCCCGACAGCCTACGAGCAGTACTTC.

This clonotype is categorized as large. CDR3 sequence (DNA): TGTGCCAGCAGTGAAGAGGACACTCGCACAGATACGCAGTATTTT. This encodes CASSEEDTRTDTQYF. V and J are TRBV2 and TRBJ2-3; possibly TRBD1 for D (5 bases). V lost 1 base, J lost 1 base, and 9 bases lay in between. Per the germline V gene, CDR1 is SNHLY and CDR2 is FYNNEI. The CDR3 extends over 15 amino acids.

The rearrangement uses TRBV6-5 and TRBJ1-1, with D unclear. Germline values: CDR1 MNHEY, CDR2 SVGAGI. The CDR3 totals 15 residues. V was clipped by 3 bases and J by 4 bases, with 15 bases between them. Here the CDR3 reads CASSYLTGRSTEAFF. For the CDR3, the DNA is TGTGCCAGCAGTTATTTGACGGGTCGCAGCACTGAAGCTTTCTTT.

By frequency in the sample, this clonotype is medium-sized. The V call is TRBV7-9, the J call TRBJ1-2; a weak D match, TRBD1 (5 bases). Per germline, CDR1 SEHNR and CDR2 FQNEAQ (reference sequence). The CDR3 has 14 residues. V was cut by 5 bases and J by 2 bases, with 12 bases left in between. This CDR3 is CASSQGAGNYGYTF. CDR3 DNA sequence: TGTGCCAGCAGCCAAGGAGCAGGGAACTATGGCTACACCTTC.

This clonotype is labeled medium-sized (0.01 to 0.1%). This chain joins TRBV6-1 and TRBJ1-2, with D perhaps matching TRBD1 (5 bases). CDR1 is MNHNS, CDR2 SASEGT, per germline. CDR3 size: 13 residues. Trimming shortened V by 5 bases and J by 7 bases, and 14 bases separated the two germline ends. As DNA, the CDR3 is TGTGCCAGCAGTTACGCGGAGGGGAGTGGCTACACCTTC. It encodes CASSYAEGSGYTF.

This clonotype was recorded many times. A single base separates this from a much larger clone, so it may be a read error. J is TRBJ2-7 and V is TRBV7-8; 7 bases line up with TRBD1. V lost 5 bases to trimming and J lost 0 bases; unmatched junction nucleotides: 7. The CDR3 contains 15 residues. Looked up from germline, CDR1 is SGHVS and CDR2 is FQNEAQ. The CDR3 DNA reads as TGTGCCAGCAGCGCCCGCCGGGACAGCTCCTACGAGCAGTACTTC. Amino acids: CASSARRDSSYEQYF.

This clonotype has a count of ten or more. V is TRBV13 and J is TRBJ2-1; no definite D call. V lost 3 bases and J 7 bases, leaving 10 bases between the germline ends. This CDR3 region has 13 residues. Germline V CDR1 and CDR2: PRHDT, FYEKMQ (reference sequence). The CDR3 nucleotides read TGTGCCAGCAGCTTCCAATCGCGAAATGAGCAGTTCTTC. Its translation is CASSFQSRNEQFF.

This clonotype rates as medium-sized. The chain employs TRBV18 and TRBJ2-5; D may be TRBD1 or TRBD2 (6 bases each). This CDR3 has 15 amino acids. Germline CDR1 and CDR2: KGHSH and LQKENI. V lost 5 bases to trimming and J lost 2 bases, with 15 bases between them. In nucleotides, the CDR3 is TGTGCCAGCTCATCCACGGGGGCCTTACAAGAGACCCAGTACTTC. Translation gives CASSSTGALQETQYF.

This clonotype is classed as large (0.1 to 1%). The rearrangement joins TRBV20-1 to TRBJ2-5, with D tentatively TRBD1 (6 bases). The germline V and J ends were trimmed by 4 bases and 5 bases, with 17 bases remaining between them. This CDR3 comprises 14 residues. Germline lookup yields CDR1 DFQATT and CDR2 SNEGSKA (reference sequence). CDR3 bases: TGCAGTGCTAACACAGGGAGCGCCGGGGAGACCCAGTACTTC. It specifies CSANTGSAGETQYF.

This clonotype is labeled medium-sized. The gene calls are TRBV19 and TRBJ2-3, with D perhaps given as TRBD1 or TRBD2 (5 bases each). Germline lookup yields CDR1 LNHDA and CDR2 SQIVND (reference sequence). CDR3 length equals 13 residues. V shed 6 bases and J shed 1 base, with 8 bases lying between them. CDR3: CASRVGGTDTQYF. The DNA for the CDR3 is TGTGCCAGTAGGGTGGGGGGCACAGATACGCAGTATTTT.

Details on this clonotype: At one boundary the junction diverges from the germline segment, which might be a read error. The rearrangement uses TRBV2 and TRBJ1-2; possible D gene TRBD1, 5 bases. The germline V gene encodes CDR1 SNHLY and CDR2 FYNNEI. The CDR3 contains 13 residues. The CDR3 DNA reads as TGCGCCAGCATTTCAGAGAGGAGTCGGGGCTACGCCTTC. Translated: CASISERSRGYAF.

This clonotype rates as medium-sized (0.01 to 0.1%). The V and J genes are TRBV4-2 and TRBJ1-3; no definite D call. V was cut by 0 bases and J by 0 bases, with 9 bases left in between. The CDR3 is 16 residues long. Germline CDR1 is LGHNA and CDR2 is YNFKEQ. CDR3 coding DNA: TGTGCCAGCAGCCAAGAAGATACACGCTCTGGAAACACCATATATTTT. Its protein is CASSQEDTRSGNTIYF.

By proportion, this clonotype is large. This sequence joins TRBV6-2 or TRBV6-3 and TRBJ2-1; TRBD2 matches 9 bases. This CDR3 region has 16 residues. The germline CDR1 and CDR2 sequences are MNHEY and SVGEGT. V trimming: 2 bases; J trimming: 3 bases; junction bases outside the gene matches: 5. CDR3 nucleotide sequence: TGTGCCAGCAGTTACGTAGCGGGAGAAATCTACAATGAGCAGTTCTTC. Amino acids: CASSYVAGEIYNEQFF.

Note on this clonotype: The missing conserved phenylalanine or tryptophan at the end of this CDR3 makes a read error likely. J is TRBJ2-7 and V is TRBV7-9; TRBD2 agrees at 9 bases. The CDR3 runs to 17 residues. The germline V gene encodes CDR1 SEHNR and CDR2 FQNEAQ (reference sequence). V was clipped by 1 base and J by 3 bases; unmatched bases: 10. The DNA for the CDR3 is TGTGCCAGCAGCTTAGTAGGCGCGGGGGGGGCTTACTACGAGCAGTACGCC. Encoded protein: CASSLVGAGGAYYEQYA.

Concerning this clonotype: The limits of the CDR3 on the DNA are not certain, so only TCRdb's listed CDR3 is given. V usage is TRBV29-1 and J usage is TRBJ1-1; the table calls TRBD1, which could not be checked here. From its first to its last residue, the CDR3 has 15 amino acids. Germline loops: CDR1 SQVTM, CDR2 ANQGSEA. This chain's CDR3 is CSVEGTWGSGTEALF.

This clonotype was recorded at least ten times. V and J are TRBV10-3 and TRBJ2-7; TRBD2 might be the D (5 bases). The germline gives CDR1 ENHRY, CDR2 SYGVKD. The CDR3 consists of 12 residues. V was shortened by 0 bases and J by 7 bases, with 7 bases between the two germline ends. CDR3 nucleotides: TGTGCCATCAGTGAGTCGCGGAGGGAGCAGTACTTC. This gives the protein CAISESRREQYF.

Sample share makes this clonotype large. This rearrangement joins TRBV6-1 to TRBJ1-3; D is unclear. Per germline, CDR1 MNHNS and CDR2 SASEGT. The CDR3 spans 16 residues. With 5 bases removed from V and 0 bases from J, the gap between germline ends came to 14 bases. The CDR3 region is CASSKMAAGSGNTIYF. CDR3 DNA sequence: TGTGCCAGCAGTAAGATGGCTGCGGGCTCTGGAAACACCATATATTTT.